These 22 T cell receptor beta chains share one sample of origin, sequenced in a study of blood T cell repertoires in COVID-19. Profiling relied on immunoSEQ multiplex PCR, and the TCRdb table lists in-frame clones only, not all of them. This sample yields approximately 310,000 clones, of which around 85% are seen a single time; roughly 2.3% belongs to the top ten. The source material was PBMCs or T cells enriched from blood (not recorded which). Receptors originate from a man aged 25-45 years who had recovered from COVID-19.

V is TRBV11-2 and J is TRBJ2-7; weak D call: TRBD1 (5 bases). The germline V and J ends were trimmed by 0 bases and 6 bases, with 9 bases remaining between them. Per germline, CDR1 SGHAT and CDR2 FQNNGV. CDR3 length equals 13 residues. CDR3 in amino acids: CASSLDLRAEQYF. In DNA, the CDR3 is TGTGCCAGCAGCTTAGATCTCAGGGCCGAGCAGTACTTC.

CDR3: CASSGGLAHPTTYNEQFF. The DNA of the CDR3 is TGTGCCAGCAGTGGGGGACTAGCGCACCCAACGACCTACAATGAGCAGTTCTTC. This chain links TRBV6-1 with TRBJ2-1; 10 bases are a match to TRBD2. There are 18 residues in the CDR3. CDR1 is MNHNS, CDR2 SASEGT, per germline. Losses at the gene ends were 4 bases for V and 2 bases for J; bases not matched to a gene: 11.

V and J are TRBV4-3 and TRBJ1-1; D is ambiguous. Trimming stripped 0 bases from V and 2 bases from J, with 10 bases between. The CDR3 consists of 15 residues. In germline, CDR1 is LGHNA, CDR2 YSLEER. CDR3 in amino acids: CASSQDANLNTEAFF. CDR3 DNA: TGCGCCAGCAGCCAAGACGCTAATTTAAACACTGAAGCTTTCTTT.

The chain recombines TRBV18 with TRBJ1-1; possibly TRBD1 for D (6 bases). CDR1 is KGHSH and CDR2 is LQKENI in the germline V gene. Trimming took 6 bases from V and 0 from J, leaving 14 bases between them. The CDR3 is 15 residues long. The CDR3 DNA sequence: TGTGCCAGCTCGGGGCCAGGGGCTTTGAACACTGAAGCTTTCTTT. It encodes CASSGPGALNTEAFF.

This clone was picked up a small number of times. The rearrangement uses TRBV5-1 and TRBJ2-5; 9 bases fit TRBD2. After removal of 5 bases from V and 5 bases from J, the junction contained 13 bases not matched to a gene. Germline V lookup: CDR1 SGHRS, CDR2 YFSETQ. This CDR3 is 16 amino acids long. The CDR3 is CASSLRGGGADETQYF. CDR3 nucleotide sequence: TGCGCCAGCAGTCTCCGGGGCGGGGGGGCCGATGAGACCCAGTACTTC.

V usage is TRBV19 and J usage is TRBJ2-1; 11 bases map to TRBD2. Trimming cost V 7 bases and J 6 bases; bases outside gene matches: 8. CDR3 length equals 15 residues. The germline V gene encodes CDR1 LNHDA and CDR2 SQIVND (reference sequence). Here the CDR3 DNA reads TGTGCCAGTACCCTTAGCGGGGGGGCTTCCAATGAGCAGTTCTTC. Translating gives CASTLSGGASNEQFF.

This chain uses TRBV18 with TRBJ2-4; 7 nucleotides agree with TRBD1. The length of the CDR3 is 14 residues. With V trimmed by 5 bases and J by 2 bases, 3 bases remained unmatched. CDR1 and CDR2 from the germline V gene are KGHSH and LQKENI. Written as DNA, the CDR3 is TGTGCCAGCTCAGAGGGGGCGACCAAAAACATTCAGTACTTC. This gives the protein CASSEGATKNIQYF.

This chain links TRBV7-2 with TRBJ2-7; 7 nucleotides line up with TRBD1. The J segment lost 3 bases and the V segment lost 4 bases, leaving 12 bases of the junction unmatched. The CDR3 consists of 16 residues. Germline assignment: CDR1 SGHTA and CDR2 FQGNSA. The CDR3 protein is CASSSRGGQILYEQYF. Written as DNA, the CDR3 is TGTGCCAGCAGCTCCCGAGGGGGCCAAATCCTCTACGAGCAGTACTTC.

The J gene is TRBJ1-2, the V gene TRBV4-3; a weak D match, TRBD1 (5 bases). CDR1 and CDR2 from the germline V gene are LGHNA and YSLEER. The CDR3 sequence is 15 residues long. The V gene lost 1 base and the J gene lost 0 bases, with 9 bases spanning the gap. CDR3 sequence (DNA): TGCGCCAGCAGCCAAGTCAGGGCAGCTAACTATGGCTACACCTTC. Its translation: CASSQVRAANYGYTF.

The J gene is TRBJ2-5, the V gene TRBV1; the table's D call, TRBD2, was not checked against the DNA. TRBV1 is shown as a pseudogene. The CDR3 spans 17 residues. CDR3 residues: CTSSQETTYGLAGSQYF. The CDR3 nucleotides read TGCACCAGCAGCCAAGAGACAACCTACGGACTAGCGGGGTCCCAGTACTTC.

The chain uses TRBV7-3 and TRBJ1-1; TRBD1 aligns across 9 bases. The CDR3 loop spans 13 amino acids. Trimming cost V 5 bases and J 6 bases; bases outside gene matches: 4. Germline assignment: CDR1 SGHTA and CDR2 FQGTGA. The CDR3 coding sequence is TGTGCCAGCAGCGCCCGACAGGGGGCTGAAGCTTTCTTT. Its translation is CASSARQGAEAFF. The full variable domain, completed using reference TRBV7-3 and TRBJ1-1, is GAGVSQTPSNKVTEKGKYVELRCDPISGHTALYWYRQSLGQGPEFLIYFQGTGAADDSGLPNDRFFAVRPEGSVSTLKIQRTERGDSAVYLCASSARQGAEAFFGQGTRLTVV.

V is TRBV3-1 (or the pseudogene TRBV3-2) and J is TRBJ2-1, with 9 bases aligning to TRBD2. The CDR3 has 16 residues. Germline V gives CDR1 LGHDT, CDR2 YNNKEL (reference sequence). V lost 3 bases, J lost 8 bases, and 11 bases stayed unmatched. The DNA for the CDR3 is TGTGCCAGCAGCCACGAGCGGGGGGCCCCTTGGGATGAGCAGTTCTTC. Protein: CASSHERGAPWDEQFF.

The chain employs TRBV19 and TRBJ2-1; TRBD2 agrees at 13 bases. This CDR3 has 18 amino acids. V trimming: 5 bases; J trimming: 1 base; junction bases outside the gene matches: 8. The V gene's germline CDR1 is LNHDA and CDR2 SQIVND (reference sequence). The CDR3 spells CASSQTSGGASSYNEQFF. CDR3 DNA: TGTGCCAGTAGTCAAACTAGCGGGGGGGCCTCGTCCTACAATGAGCAGTTCTTC. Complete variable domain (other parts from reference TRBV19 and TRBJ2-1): DGGITQSPKYLFRKEGQNVTLSCEQNLNHDAMYWYRQDPGQGLRLIYYSQIVNDFQKGDIAEGYSVSREKKESFPLTVTSAQKNPTAFYLCASSQTSGGASSYNEQFFGPGTRLTVL.

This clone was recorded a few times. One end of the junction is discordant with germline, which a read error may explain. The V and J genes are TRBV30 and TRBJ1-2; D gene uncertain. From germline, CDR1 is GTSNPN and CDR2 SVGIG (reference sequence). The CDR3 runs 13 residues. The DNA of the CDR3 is TGTGCCTGGAGTGTAAGCGGAGTGTCACTGCCTGCTTTC. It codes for CAWSVSGVSLPAF.

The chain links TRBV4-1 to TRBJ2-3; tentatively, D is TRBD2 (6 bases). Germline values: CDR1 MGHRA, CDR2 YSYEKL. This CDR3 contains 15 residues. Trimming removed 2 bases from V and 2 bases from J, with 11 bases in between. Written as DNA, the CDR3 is TGCGCCAGCAGCCAAAGGCGGGAATACACAGATACGCAGTATTTT. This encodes CASSQRREYTDTQYF.

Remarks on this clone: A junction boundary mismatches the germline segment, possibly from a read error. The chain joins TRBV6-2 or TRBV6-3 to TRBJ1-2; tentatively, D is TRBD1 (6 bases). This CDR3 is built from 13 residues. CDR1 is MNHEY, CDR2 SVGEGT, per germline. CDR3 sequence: CASSLQGNNGYTF. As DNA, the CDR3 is TGTGCCAGCAGTCTACAGGGTAACAATGGCTACACCTTC.

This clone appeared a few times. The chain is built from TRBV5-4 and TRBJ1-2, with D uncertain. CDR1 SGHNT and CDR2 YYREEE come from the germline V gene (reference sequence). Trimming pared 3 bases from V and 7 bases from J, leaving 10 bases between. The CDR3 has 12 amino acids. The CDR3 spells CASSSPSSGYTF. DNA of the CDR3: TGTGCCAGCAGCTCTCCTAGTTCTGGCTACACCTTC.

CDR3 nucleotides: TGTGCCAGCAGCGTCACCGGGACAACAACCTACGAGCAGTACTTC. This codes for CASSVTGTTTYEQYF. The chain is built from TRBV2 and TRBJ2-7, with D possibly being TRBD1 (6 bases). Trimming cost V 6 bases and J 2 bases, with 17 bases left between them. The CDR3 has 15 residues. CDR1 is SNHLY, CDR2 FYNNEI, per germline.

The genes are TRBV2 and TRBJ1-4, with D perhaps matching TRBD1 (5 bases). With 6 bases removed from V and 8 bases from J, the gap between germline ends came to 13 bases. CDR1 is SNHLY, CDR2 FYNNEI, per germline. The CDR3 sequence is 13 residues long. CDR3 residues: CASRREAGEKLFF. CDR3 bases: TGTGCCAGCAGGCGGGAGGCAGGGGAAAAACTGTTTTTT.

CDR3 sequence reads: CASSSGTGSRETQYF. As DNA, the CDR3 is TGTGCCAGCAGTTCTGGGACAGGGTCTCGGGAGACCCAGTACTTC. The rearrangement links TRBV27 to TRBJ2-5; 9 bases fit TRBD1. Trimming took 4 bases from V and 5 from J; bases not matched to a gene: 8. Germline V lookup: CDR1 MNHEY, CDR2 SMNVEV (reference sequence). This CDR3 comprises 15 residues.

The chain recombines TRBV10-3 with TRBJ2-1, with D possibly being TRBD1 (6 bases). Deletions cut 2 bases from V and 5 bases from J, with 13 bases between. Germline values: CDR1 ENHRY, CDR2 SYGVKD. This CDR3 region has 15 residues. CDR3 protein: CAISEEGDLNNEQFF. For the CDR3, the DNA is TGTGCCATCAGTGAGGAGGGGGATCTGAACAATGAGCAGTTCTTC.

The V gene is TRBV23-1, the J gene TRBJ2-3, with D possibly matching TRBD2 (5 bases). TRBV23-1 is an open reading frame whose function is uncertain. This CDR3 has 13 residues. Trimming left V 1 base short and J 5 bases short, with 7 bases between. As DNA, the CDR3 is TGCGCCAGCAGTCAATATCGGGAAGATACGCAGTATTTT. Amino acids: CASSQYREDTQYF.